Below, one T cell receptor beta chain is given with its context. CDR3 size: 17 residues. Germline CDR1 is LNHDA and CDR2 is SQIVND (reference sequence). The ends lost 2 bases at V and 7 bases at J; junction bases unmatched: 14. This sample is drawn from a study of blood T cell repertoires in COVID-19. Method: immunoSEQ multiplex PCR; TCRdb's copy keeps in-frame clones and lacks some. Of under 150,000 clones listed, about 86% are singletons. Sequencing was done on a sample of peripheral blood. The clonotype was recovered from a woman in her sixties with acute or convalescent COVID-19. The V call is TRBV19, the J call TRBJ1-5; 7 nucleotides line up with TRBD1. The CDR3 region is CASSIKPGGRWLQPQHF. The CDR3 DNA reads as TGTGCCAGTAGTATAAAGCCAGGGGGTAGGTGGCTGCAGCCCCAGCATTTT.